One TCR beta chain is described in this entry. The antigen is unknown. Just one base apart from a much larger clone, this may be a read error. Lacking the conserved final phenylalanine or tryptophan, this CDR3 likely reflects a read error. The source of the sample is a study of CD8+CD57+ T cells in acquired aplastic anemia. Study in general: 3.2 ug was the average amount of DNA from sorted CD4+ and CD8+ cells. Healthy-donor CD4+ cells averaged roughly 11 million reads.

Germline lookup yields CDR1 SGDLS and CDR2 YYNGEE. The ends were cut back, 2 bases at V and 8 bases at J, with 8 bases in the middle. The CDR3 length is 13 residues. According to the study, genomic DNA was the template for TCR beta VDJ and CDR3 profiling. TCRdb ran MiXCR on the reads and lists one entry per CDR3 protein. The table includes about 220,000 distinct CDR3 sequences, roughly 33% detected once. Study-wide points: In common between the patients and the controls were more than 25 CD8+ CDR3 sequences.

The sequencing sample was made of sorted CD4+, CD8+, or CD8+CD57+ T cells (not recorded which) from PBMCs. The chain couples TRBV9 to TRBJ1-6; D unclear. This clonotype was sampled from a human donor in good health, serving as a control. The CDR3 nucleotides read TGTGCCAGCAGCGTCGAACTGGATTCACCCCTCCACCTT. It encodes CASSVELDSPLHL.